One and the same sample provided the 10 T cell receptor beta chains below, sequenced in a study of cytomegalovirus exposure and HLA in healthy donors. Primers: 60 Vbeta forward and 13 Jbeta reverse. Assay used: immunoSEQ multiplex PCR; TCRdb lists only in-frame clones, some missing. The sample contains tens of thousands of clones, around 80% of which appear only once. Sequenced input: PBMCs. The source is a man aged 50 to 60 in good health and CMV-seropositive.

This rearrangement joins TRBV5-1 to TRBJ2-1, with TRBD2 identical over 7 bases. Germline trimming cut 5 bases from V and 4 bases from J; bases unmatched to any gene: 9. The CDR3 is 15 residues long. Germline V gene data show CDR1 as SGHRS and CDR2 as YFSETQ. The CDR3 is CASRGGTSTYNEQFF. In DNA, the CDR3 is TGCGCCAGCAGGGGAGGGACTTCCACGTACAATGAGCAGTTCTTC.

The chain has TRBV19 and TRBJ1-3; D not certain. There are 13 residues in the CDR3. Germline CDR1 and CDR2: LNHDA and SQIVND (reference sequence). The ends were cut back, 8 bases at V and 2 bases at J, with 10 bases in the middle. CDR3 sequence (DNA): TGTGCCAGTTACCAACTCCCTGGAAACACCATATATTTT. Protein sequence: CASYQLPGNTIYF.

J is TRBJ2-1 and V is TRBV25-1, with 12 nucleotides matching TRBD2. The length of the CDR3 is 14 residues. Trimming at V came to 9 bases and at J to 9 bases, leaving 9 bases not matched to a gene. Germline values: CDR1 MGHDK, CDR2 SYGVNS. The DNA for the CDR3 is TGTGCCAGTAAGACTAGCGGGAGCGCGGTTGAGCAGTTCTTC. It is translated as CASKTSGSAVEQFF.

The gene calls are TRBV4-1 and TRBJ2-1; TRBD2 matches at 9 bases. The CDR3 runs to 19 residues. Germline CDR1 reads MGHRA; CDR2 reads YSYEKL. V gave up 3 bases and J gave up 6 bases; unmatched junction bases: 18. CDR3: CASSHRSPEPGLAINEQFF. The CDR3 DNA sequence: TGCGCCAGCAGCCACCGAAGCCCGGAGCCGGGACTAGCTATCAATGAGCAGTTCTTC.

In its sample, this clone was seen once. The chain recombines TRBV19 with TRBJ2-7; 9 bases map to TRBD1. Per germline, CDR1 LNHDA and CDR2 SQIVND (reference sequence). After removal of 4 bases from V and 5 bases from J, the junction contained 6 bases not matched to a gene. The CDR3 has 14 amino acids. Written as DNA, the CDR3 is TGTGCCAGTAGTACGGGACAGGGCAGGGACGAGCAGTACTTC. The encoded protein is CASSTGQGRDEQYF.

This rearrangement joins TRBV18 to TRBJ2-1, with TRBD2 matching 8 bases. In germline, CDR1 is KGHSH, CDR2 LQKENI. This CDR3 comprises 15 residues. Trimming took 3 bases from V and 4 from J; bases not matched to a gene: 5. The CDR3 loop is CASSPLAGPYNEQFF. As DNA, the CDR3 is TGTGCCAGCTCACCTCTAGCGGGCCCATACAATGAGCAGTTCTTC.

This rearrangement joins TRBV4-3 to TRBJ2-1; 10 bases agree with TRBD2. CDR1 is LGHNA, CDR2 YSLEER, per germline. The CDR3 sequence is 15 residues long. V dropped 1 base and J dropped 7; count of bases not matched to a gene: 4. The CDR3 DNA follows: TGCGCCAGCAGCCAAGGAGGGACTAGCGTAAATGAGCAGTTCTTC. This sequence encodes CASSQGGTSVNEQFF.

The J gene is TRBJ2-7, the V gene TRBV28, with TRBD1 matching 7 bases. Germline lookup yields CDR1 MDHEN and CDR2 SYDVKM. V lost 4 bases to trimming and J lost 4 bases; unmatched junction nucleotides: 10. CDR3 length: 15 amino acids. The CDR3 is CASSSTPGGGYEQYF. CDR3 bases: TGTGCCAGCAGTTCGACCCCAGGGGGTGGTTACGAGCAGTACTTC.

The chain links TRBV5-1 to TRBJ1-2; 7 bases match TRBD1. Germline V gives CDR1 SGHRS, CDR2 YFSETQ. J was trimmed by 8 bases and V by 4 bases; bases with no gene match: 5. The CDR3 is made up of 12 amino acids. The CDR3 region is CASSQGQEGYTF. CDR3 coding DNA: TGCGCCAGCAGCCAAGGACAGGAAGGCTACACCTTC.

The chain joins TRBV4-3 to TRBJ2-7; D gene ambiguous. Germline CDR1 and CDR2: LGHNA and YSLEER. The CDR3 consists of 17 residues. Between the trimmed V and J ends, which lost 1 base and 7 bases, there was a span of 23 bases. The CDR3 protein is CASSQVWAARTPTEQYF. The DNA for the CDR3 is TGCGCCAGCAGCCAAGTATGGGCAGCTCGAACTCCTACAGAGCAGTACTTC.